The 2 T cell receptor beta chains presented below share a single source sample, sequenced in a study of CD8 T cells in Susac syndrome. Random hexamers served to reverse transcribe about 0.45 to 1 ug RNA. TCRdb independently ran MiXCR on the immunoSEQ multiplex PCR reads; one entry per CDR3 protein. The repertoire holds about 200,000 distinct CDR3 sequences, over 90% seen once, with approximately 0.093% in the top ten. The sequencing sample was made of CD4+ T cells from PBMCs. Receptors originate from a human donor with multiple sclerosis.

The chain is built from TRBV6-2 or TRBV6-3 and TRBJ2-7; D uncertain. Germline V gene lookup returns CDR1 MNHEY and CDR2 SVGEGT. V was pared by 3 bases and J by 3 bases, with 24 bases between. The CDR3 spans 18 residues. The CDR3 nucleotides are TGTGCCAGCAGTTATTCCCCGAGAGTCCCATTCTGGGGCTACGAGCAGTACTTC. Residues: CASSYSPRVPFWGYEQYF.

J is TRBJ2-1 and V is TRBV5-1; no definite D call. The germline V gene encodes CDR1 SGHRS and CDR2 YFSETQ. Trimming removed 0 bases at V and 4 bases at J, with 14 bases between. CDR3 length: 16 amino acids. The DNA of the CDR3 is TGCGCCAGCAGCTTGGAGGGTCAGCGCCTTTACAATGAGCAGTTCTTC. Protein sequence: CASSLEGQRLYNEQFF.